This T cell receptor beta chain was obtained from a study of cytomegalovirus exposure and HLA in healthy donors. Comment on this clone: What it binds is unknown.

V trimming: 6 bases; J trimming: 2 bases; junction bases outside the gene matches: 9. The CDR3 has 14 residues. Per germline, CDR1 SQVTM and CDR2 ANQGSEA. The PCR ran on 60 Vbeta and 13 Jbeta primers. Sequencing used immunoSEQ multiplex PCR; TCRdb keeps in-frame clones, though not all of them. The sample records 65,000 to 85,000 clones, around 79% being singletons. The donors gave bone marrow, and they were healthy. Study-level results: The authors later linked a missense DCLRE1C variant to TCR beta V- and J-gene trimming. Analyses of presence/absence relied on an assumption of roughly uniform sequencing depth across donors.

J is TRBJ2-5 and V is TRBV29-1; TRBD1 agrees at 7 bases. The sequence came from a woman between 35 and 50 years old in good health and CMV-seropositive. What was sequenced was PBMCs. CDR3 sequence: CSVNRGTGQETQYF. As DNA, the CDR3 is TGCAGCGTAAACAGGGGAACGGGACAAGAGACCCAGTACTTC.